Presented here are 11 T cell receptor beta chains from one specimen sequenced in a study of blood T cell repertoires in COVID-19 (dated by TCRdb to 2020 to 2022). The library was obtained by the immunoSEQ multiplex PCR assay. TCRdb holds this immuneACCESS table with in-frame rearrangements only. Some clones are missing; in checked studies, unresolved V genes explain under half, and the rest has no known cause. This sample is represented by over 130,000 clones; 84% of them were singletons. The top ten clonotypes cover around 2.1% of the sample. The sequenced sample consisted of peripheral blood. The receptors were gathered from a man between 70 and 80 years old with acute or convalescent COVID-19.

The rearrangement joins TRBV4-1 to TRBJ2-7; 10 nucleotides align to TRBD2. CDR3 length equals 17 residues. Germline CDR1 and CDR2: MGHRA and YSYEKL. After removal of 3 bases from V and 2 bases from J, the junction contained 10 bases not matched to a gene. The CDR3 region has the DNA TGCGCCAGCAGCCACGCGCCCACAGCGGGAGGGACCTACGAGCAGTACTTC. Its protein is CASSHAPTAGGTYEQYF.

The CDR3 region has the DNA TGTGCCAGCAGTCCCCGGACAGTTTCCACAGATACGCAGTATTTT. This translates into CASSPRTVSTDTQYF. The chain combines TRBV9 with TRBJ2-3; D might be TRBD1 (6 bases). Trimming cost V 5 bases and J 2 bases, with 15 bases left between them. The CDR3 spans 15 residues. In germline, CDR1 is SGDLS, CDR2 YYNGEE.

This clone has only a few counts. The rearrangement joins TRBV4-1 to TRBJ2-7; TRBD2 agrees at 9 bases. V lost 0 bases and J lost 6; bases outside the gene matches: 12. Germline V CDR1 and CDR2: MGHRA, YSYEKL. The CDR3 covers 17 residues. The CDR3, as DNA: TGCGCCAGCAGCCAAGAGGCCGCGGGAGGGCCGGGGGGCGAGCAGTACTTC. This codes for CASSQEAAGGPGGEQYF.

Only a few counts were recorded for this clone. The chain has TRBV2 and TRBJ2-1; 14 nucleotides match TRBD2. V trimming: 6 bases; J trimming: 9 bases; junction bases outside the gene matches: 7. Per germline, CDR1 SNHLY and CDR2 FYNNEI. The CDR3 is made up of 15 amino acids. The CDR3 here is CASRGRLAGGPEQFF. CDR3 nucleotide sequence: TGTGCCAGCAGGGGCAGACTAGCGGGGGGGCCTGAGCAGTTCTTC.

The rearrangement links TRBV10-1 to TRBJ2-5, with 9 bases that match TRBD2. V lost 0 bases and J lost 1; bases outside the gene matches: 3. This CDR3 comprises 16 residues. Germline V gives CDR1 WNHNN, CDR2 SYGVQD (reference sequence). CDR3 bases: TGCGCCAGCAGTGAGTCGAGAGCGGGGGGCCAAGAGACCCAGTACTTC. As protein: CASSESRAGGQETQYF.

This chain links TRBV28 with TRBJ1-2; TRBD1 aligns across 9 bases. There are 14 residues in the CDR3. Germline CDR1 MDHEN, CDR2 SYDVKM. Trimming removed 6 bases from V and 8 bases from J; junction bases left unmatched: 10. CDR3: CASRLQGAPPGYTF. The CDR3 DNA follows: TGTGCCAGCAGGTTACAGGGGGCGCCACCCGGCTACACCTTC.

The chain links TRBV5-4 to TRBJ2-5, with D perhaps matching TRBD2 (5 bases). V lost 0 bases and J lost 8, with 20 bases in between. This CDR3 contains 16 residues. The germline gives CDR1 SGHNT, CDR2 YYREEE (reference sequence). This CDR3 reads CASSLGRGPPSVTQYF. The CDR3 DNA reads as TGTGCCAGCAGCTTGGGTAGAGGGCCCCCTTCGGTAACCCAGTACTTC.

The J gene is TRBJ2-1, the V gene TRBV3-1 (or the pseudogene TRBV3-2), with 11 nucleotides matching TRBD2. After removal of 4 bases from V and 4 bases from J, the junction contained 18 bases not matched to a gene. The CDR3 spans 20 residues. Germline CDR1 is LGHDT and CDR2 is YNNKEL (reference sequence). The CDR3: CASSLESLAGGPFPYNEQFF. DNA for the CDR3: TGTGCCAGCAGCCTCGAATCGCTAGCGGGAGGTCCCTTCCCGTACAATGAGCAGTTCTTC.

The rearrangement joins TRBV13 to TRBJ1-5, with TRBD1 matching 7 bases. V lost 0 bases, J lost 7 bases, and 0 bases stayed unmatched. CDR3 length equals 13 residues. The germline CDR1 and CDR2 sequences are PRHDT and FYEKMQ (reference sequence). The CDR3 loop reads CASSLGRGQPQHF. DNA of the CDR3: TGTGCCAGCAGCTTAGGCAGGGGGCAGCCCCAGCATTTT.

This clone was observed a single time. DNA for the CDR3: TGTGCCACCAGCATTAGGACTAGTTCCCGCACAGATACGCAGTATTTT. Protein: CATSIRTSSRTDTQYF. The chain combines TRBV15 with TRBJ2-3; 7 bases align to TRBD2. The CDR3 is 16 residues long. The J segment lost 1 base and the V segment lost 4 bases, leaving 8 bases of the junction unmatched. Germline assignment: CDR1 LNHNV and CDR2 YYDKDF (reference sequence).

This clone has just a few counts. This chain links TRBV28 with TRBJ2-7, with D possibly matching TRBD2 (5 bases). With 7 bases removed from V and 2 bases from J, the gap between germline ends came to 12 bases. From germline, CDR1 is MDHEN and CDR2 SYDVKM. CDR3 size: 13 residues. The CDR3 bases are TGTGCCAGCAATAAGCGGCCGACCTACGAGCAGTACTTC. Translated: CASNKRPTYEQYF.